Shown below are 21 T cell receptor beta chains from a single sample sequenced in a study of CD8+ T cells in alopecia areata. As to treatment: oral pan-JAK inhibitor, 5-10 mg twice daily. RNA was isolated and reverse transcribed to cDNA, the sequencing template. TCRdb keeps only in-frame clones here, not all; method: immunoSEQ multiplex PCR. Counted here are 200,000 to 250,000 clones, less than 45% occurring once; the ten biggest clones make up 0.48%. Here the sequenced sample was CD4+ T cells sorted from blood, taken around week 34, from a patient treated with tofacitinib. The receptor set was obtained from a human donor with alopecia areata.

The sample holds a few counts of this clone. This CDR3 reads CAWKPTSGPYEQYF. CDR3 coding DNA: TGTGCCTGGAAACCTACTAGCGGACCCTACGAGCAGTACTTC. V is TRBV30 and J is TRBJ2-7; 8 bases map to TRBD2. V lost 4 bases, J lost 2 bases, and 7 bases stayed unmatched. In germline, CDR1 is GTSNPN, CDR2 SVGIG (reference sequence). CDR3 length equals 14 residues.

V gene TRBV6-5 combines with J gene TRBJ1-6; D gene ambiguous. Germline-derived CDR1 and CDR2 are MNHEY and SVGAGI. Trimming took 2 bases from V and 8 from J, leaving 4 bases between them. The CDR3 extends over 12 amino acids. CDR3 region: CASSYPDSPLHF. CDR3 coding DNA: TGTGCCAGCAGTTACCCGGATTCACCCCTCCACTTT.

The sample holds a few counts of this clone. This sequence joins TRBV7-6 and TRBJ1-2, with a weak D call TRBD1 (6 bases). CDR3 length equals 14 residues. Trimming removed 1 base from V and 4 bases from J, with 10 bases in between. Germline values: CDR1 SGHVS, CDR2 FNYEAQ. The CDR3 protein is CASSLGQGSYGYTF. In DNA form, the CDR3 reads TGTGCCAGCAGCTTAGGTCAGGGGAGCTATGGCTACACCTTC.

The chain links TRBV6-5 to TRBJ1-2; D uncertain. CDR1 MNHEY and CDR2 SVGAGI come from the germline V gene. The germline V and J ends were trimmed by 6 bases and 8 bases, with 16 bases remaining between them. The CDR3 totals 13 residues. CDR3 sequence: CASSPSRSAGYTF. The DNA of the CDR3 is TGTGCCAGCAGCCCGTCCCGATCGGCGGGCTACACCTTC.

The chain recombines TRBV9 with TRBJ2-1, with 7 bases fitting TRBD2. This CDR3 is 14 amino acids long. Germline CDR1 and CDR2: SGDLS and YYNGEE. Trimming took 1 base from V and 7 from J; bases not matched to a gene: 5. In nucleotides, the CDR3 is TGTGCCAGCAGCGTACTCCAGGGAGGGAATGAGCAGTTCTTC. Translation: CASSVLQGGNEQFF.

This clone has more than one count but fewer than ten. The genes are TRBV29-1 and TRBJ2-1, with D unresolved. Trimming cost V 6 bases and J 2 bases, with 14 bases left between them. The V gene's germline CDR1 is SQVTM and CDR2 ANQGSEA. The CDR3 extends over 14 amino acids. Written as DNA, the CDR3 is TGCAGCGTGGGTCAGCGTTTGACCTACAATGAGCAGTTCTTC. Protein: CSVGQRLTYNEQFF.

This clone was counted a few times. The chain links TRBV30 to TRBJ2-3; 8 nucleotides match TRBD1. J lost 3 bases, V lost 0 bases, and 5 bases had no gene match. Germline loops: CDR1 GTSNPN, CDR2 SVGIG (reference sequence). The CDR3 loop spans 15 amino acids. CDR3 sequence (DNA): TGTGCCTGGAGTGTTGCCAGGGGGCTAACAGATACGCAGTATTTT. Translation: CAWSVARGLTDTQYF.

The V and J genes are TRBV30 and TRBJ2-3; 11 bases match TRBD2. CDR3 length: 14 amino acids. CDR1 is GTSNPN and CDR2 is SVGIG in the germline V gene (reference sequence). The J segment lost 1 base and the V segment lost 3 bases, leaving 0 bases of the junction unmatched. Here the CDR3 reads CAWRLAGGTDTQYF. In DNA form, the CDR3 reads TGTGCCTGGAGACTAGCGGGGGGCACAGATACGCAGTATTTT.

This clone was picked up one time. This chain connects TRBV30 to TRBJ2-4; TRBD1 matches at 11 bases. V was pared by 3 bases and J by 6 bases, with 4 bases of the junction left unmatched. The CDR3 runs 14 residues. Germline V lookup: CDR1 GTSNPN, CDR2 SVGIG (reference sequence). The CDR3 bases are TGTGCCTGGAGGTCCGGGACAGGGGGAAACATTCAGTACTTC. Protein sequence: CAWRSGTGGNIQYF.

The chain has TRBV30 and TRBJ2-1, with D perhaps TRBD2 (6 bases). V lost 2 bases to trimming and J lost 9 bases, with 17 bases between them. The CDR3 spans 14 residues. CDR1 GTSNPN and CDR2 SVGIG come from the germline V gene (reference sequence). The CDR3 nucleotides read TGTGCCTGGAGTCCACTAGCTGGAAGGGGTGAGCAGTTCTTC. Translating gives CAWSPLAGRGEQFF. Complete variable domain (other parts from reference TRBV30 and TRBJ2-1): SQTIHQWPATLVQPVGSPLSLECTVEGTSNPNLYWYRQAAGRGLQLLFYSVGIGQISSEVPQNLSASRPQDRQFILSSKKLLLSDSGFYLCAWSPLAGRGEQFFGPGTRLTVL.

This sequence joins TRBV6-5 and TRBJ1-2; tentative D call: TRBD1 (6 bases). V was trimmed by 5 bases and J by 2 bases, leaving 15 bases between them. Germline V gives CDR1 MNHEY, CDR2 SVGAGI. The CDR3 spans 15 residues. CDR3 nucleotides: TGTGCCAGCAGTCAGCCCCGTACAGGGAACTATGGCTACACCTTC. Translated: CASSQPRTGNYGYTF.

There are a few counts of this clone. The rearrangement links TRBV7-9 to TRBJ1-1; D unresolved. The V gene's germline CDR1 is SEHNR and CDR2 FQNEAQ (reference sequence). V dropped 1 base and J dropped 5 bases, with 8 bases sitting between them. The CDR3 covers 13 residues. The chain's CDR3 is CASSLEYSTEAFF. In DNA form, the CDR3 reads TGTGCCAGCAGCTTAGAGTATTCGACTGAAGCTTTCTTT. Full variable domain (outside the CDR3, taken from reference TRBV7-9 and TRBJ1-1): DTGVSQNPRHKITKRGQNVTFRCDPISEHNRLYWYRQTLGQGPEFLTYFQNEAQLEKSRLLSDRFSAERPKGSFSTLEIQRTEQGDSAMYLCASSLEYSTEAFFGQGTRLTVV.

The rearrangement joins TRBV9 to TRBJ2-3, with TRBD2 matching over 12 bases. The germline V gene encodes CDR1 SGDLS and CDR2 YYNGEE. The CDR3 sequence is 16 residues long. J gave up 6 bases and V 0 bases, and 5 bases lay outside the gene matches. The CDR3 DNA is TGTGCCAGCAGCGTAGCGACTAGCGGGAGCCCCGATACGCAGTATTTT. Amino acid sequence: CASSVATSGSPDTQYF. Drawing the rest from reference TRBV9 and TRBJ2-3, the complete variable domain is DSGVTQTPKHLITATGQRVTLRCSPRSGDLSVYWYQQSLDQGLQFLIQYYNGEERAKGNILERFSAQQFPDLHSELNLSSLELGDSALYFCASSVATSGSPDTQYFGPGTRLTVL.

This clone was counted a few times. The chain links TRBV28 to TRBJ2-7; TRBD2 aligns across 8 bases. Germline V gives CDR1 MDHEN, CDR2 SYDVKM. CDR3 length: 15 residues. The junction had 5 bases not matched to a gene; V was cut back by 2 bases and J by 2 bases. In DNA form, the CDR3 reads TGTGCCAGCAGTTTAGCGGGAGGTACACCCTACGAGCAGTACTTC. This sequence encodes CASSLAGGTPYEQYF.

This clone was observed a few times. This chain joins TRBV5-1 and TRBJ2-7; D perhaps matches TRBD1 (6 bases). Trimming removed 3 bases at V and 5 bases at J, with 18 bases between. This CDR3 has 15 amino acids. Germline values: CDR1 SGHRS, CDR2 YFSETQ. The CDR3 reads CASSSGAGAWDEQYF. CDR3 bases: TGCGCCAGCAGCTCAGGGGCAGGGGCCTGGGACGAGCAGTACTTC.

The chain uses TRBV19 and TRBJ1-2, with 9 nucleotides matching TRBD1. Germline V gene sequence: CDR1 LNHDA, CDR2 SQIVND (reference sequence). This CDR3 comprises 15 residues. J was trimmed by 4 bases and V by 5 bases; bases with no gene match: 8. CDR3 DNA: TGTGCCAGTAGTCCTCGACAGGGGGGTATCTATGGCTACACCTTC. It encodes CASSPRQGGIYGYTF.

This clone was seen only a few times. DNA of the CDR3: TGTGCCAGCAGCGTATTCGTCAGCAACTATGGCTACACCTTC. Protein: CASSVFVSNYGYTF. V gene TRBV9 combines with J gene TRBJ1-2; D remains unclear. Germline V gene lookup returns CDR1 SGDLS and CDR2 YYNGEE. The CDR3 is 14 amino acids. V was shortened by 1 base and J by 2 bases, with 9 bases between the two germline ends.

Here the CDR3 reads CSVEPGKDYGYTF. Here the CDR3 DNA reads TGCAGCGTTGAGCCAGGGAAGGACTATGGCTACACCTTC. J is TRBJ1-2 and V is TRBV29-1; D may be TRBD1 (5 bases). The CDR3 spans 13 residues. The germline V gene has CDR1 SQVTM and CDR2 ANQGSEA. The V end lost 3 bases, the J end lost 3 bases, and 11 bases lay between the germline ends.

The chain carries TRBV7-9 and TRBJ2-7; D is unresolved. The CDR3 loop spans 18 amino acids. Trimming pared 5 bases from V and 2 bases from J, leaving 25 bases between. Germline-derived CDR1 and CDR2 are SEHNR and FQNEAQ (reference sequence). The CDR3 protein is CASSHKGPGRSIPYEQYF. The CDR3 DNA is TGTGCCAGCAGCCATAAGGGTCCCGGTCGGTCTATTCCCTACGAGCAGTACTTC.

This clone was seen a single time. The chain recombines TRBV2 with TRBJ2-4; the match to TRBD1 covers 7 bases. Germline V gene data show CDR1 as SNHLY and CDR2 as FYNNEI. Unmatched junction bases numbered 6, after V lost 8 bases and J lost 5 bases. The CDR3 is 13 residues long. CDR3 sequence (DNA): TGTGCCAGCCCCGACAGGGACCAAAACATTCAGTACTTC. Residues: CASPDRDQNIQYF.

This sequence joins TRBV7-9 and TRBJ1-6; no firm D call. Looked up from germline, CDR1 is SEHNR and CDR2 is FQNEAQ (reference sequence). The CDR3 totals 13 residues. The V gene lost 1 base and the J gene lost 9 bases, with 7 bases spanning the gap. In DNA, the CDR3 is TGTGCCAGCAGCTTAGAACCGGGTTCACCCCTCCACTTT. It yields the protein CASSLEPGSPLHF.